Following are 4 T cell receptor beta chains from one sample sequenced in a study of shared clonotypes between healthy human individuals. Sequencing was performed with immunoSEQ multiplex PCR; in TCRdb, only in-frame clones are kept and a portion is missing. The repertoire consists of about 1.5 million clones, with 96% occurring once and the leading ten covering about 1.2%. Sequencing was done on a sample of naive CD4+ T cells sorted from blood. As for subset: CD45RA+ positively selected. The receptors originated from a young man in good health.

This sequence joins TRBV7-9 and TRBJ1-2; D possibly corresponds to TRBD1 (5 bases). CDR1 and CDR2 (germline): SEHNR, FQNEAQ (reference sequence). V was pared by 3 bases and J by 3 bases, with 14 bases between. The CDR3 consists of 15 residues. CDR3 bases: TGTGCCAGCAGCTTGTCAGGGATTGCGGACTATGGCTACACCTTC. It translates to CASSLSGIADYGYTF.

The chain couples TRBV5-6 to TRBJ1-3, with unresolved D. CDR3 length equals 13 residues. From germline, CDR1 is SGHDT and CDR2 YYEEEE. V gave up 2 bases and J gave up 4 bases, with 7 bases separating them. The CDR3 region is CASSFVVGNTIYF. CDR3 sequence (DNA): TGTGCCAGCAGCTTTGTTGTCGGAAACACCATATATTTT.

This chain uses TRBV15 with TRBJ2-3; D is uncertain. V was shortened by 0 bases and J by 3 bases, with 10 bases between the two germline ends. Germline V gives CDR1 LNHNV, CDR2 YYDKDF (reference sequence). The CDR3 length is 15 residues. CDR3 bases: TGTGCCACCAGCAGAGATATTGAGGTTACAGATACGCAGTATTTT. Its protein is CATSRDIEVTDTQYF.

The genes are TRBV7-8 and TRBJ1-1; D gene ambiguous. The CDR3 covers 15 residues. The germline CDR1 and CDR2 sequences are SGHVS and FQNEAQ. Trimming pared 7 bases from V and 0 bases from J, leaving 15 bases between. The CDR3 DNA follows: TGTGCCAGCAACCCAAGACGGAACATGAACACTGAAGCTTTCTTT. It encodes CASNPRRNMNTEAFF. The whole variable domain, filled in from reference TRBV7-8 and TRBJ1-1, reads GAGVSQSPRYKVAKRGQDVALRCDPISGHVSLFWYQQALGQGPEFLTYFQNEAQLDKSGLPSDRFFAERPEGSVSTLKIQRTQQEDSAVYLCASNPRRNMNTEAFFGQGTRLTVV.